The 26 T cell receptor beta chains presented below share a single source sample, sequenced in a study of T cells in localized non-small cell lung cancer. Some clones are missing from TCRdb's copy, which holds only in-frame ones; the method was immunoSEQ multiplex PCR. The table records about 36,000 clones, roughly 87% of them present only once. The material sequenced was peripheral blood, taken before any cancer treatment. These receptor sequences come from a woman aged 35 to 70 with stage I lung adenocarcinoma.

The CDR3 loop reads CASSPGTGANQPQHF. The CDR3 DNA reads as TGTGCCAGCAGTCCCGGGACAGGGGCCAATCAGCCCCAGCATTTT. The chain uses TRBV5-3 and TRBJ1-5, with 10 positions matching TRBD1. TRBV5-3 is sorted into the ORF group, with uncertain function. This CDR3 contains 15 residues. The J segment lost 3 bases and the V segment lost 8 bases, leaving 8 bases of the junction unmatched.

V and J are TRBV28 and TRBJ1-4; D uncertain. The CDR3 is 13 amino acids. Germline assignment: CDR1 MDHEN and CDR2 SYDVKM. Trimming left V 11 bases short and J 0 bases short, with 10 bases between. CDR3 bases: TGTGCCGGGAAGGCAGCAACTAATGAAAAACTGTTTTTT. Protein sequence: CAGKAATNEKLFF.

The chain carries TRBV21-1 and TRBJ2-5; the table assigns TRBD2, which was not confirmed against the DNA. TRBV21-1 is recorded as a pseudogene. The CDR3 consists of 15 residues. The CDR3 sequence is CASSKAPGRGKTQYF. The CDR3 DNA follows: TGTGCCAGCAGCAAAGCCCCGGGGAGAGGAAAGACCCAGTACTTC.

The chain employs TRBV7-6 and TRBJ2-7, with unresolved D. The V gene lost 4 bases and the J gene lost 0 bases, with 7 bases spanning the gap. This CDR3 is built from 13 residues. Germline loops: CDR1 SGHVS, CDR2 FNYEAQ. The CDR3 sequence is CASSYNPSYEQYF. As DNA, the CDR3 is TGTGCCAGCAGCTACAATCCCTCCTACGAGCAGTACTTC.

The chain links TRBV6-1 to TRBJ1-1; 9 bases are a match to TRBD1. The length of the CDR3 is 16 residues. The germline V gene has CDR1 MNHNS and CDR2 SASEGT. With 1 base clipped from V and 3 bases from J, the junction kept 6 bases outside the gene matches. The CDR3 reads CASSEGDRAIDTEAFF. The DNA of the CDR3 is TGTGCCAGCAGTGAAGGGGACAGGGCCATCGACACTGAAGCTTTCTTT.

The CDR3 nucleotides are TGTGCCAGCAGCCGAGCGCCGACAGGGAAATACGAGCAGTACTTC. Its protein product is CASSRAPTGKYEQYF. The chain is built from TRBV5-4 and TRBJ2-7; 7 positions agree with TRBD1. V dropped 4 bases and J dropped 4; count of bases not matched to a gene: 11. Per the germline V gene, CDR1 is SGHNT and CDR2 is YYREEE (reference sequence). The CDR3 totals 15 residues. The variable domain in full, with the rest retrieved from reference TRBV5-4 and TRBJ2-7, is ETGVTQSPTHLIKTRGQQVTLRCSSQSGHNTVSWYQQALGQGPQFIFQYYREEENGRGNFPPRFSGLQFPNYSSELNVNALELDDSALYLCASSRAPTGKYEQYFGPGTRLTVT.

In its sample, this clone was seen once. The J gene is TRBJ1-3, the V gene TRBV19; TRBD1 agrees at 7 bases. CDR1 and CDR2 from the germline V gene are LNHDA and SQIVND (reference sequence). This CDR3 spans 16 amino acids. Trimming removed 6 bases from V and 0 bases from J; junction bases left unmatched: 8. This chain's CDR3 is CASRLIGDSSGNTIYF. The CDR3, as DNA: TGTGCCAGTAGACTAATAGGGGACAGCTCTGGAAACACCATATATTTT. The whole variable domain, remainder taken from reference TRBV19 and TRBJ1-3, is DGGITQSPKYLFRKEGQNVTLSCEQNLNHDAMYWYRQDPGQGLRLIYYSQIVNDFQKGDIAEGYSVSREKKESFPLTVTSAQKNPTAFYLCASRLIGDSSGNTIYFGEGSWLTVV.

Here the CDR3 DNA reads TGCGCCAGCAGCCAGCCTCTTAGCGGGGGGACAGAGACCCAGTACTTC. Protein: CASSQPLSGGTETQYF. The chain couples TRBV4-1 to TRBJ2-5; 10 bases match TRBD2. The trim removed 3 bases at V and 4 bases at J, leaving 8 bases unmatched. Looked up from germline, CDR1 is MGHRA and CDR2 is YSYEKL. This CDR3 is 16 amino acids long.

V is TRBV19 and J is TRBJ2-7, with D possibly matching TRBD1 (6 bases). The CDR3 spans 16 residues. Trimming pared 1 base from V and 0 bases from J, leaving 13 bases between. Germline V gives CDR1 LNHDA, CDR2 SQIVND (reference sequence). This CDR3 is CASSIGPGQPSYEQYF. For the CDR3, the DNA is TGTGCCAGTAGTATAGGACCGGGACAACCCTCCTACGAGCAGTACTTC. The whole variable domain, remainder taken from reference TRBV19 and TRBJ2-7, is DGGITQSPKYLFRKEGQNVTLSCEQNLNHDAMYWYRQDPGQGLRLIYYSQIVNDFQKGDIAEGYSVSREKKESFPLTVTSAQKNPTAFYLCASSIGPGQPSYEQYFGPGTRLTVT.

The genes are TRBV18 and TRBJ2-7; 7 nucleotides match TRBD1. Germline trimming cut 6 bases from V and 1 base from J; bases unmatched to any gene: 6. Germline V lookup: CDR1 KGHSH, CDR2 LQKENI. CDR3 length equals 14 residues. CDR3 DNA: TGTGCCAGCTCCCTAGACAGGGTTTCCTACGAGCAGTACTTC. Translated: CASSLDRVSYEQYF.

The CDR3 reads CASSRISATNEKLFF. Here the CDR3 DNA reads TGTGCCAGCTCACGGATAAGTGCAACTAATGAAAAACTGTTTTTT. V is TRBV18 and J is TRBJ1-4; D not resolved. Trimming took off 4 bases at V and 0 bases at J, with 9 bases between the two ends. Germline CDR1 is KGHSH and CDR2 is LQKENI. The CDR3 contains 15 residues.

The CDR3: CASSLGGDNEQFF. CDR3 DNA sequence: TGTGCCAGCAGCTTAGGGGGCGACAATGAGCAGTTCTTC. This chain connects TRBV11-2 to TRBJ2-1, with D possibly being TRBD1 (5 bases). CDR1 and CDR2 from the germline V gene are SGHAT and FQNNGV. Trimming took 1 base from V and 5 from J, leaving 6 bases between them. The CDR3 runs 13 residues.

The chain carries TRBV28 and TRBJ2-3; D is perhaps TRBD2 (6 bases). Germline CDR1 MDHEN, CDR2 SYDVKM. V was pared by 5 bases and J by 6 bases, with 12 bases between. This CDR3 contains 13 residues. Written as DNA, the CDR3 is TGTGCCAGCAGTGCCCCCCGGGGGGATACGCAGTATTTT. It codes for CASSAPRGDTQYF.

The sample holds one count of this clone. V usage is TRBV5-1 and J usage is TRBJ1-2; D call uncertain. The CDR3 loop spans 15 amino acids. Germline V lookup: CDR1 SGHRS, CDR2 YFSETQ. The V and J ends lost 5 bases and 3 bases respectively, with 17 bases between them. The CDR3, as DNA: TGCGCCAGCAGTCCCCTCCGAGGGCTTTACTATGGCTACACCTTC. Its protein is CASSPLRGLYYGYTF. The entire variable domain, with the rest obtained from reference TRBV5-1 and TRBJ1-2, is as follows: KAGVTQTPRYLIKTRGQQVTLSCSPISGHRSVSWYQQTPGQGLQFLFEYFSETQRNKGNFPGRFSGRQFSNSRSEMNVSTLELGDSALYLCASSPLRGLYYGYTFGSGTRLTVV.

The CDR3 coding sequence is TGTGCCAGCAGCTTAGTTTCAGGGGCCCCGAACACTGAAGCTTTCTTT. Residues: CASSLVSGAPNTEAFF. V is TRBV7-9 and J is TRBJ1-1; a possible D gene is TRBD1 (6 bases). The germline CDR1 and CDR2 sequences are SEHNR and FQNEAQ (reference sequence). Trimming left V 1 base short and J 1 base short, with 13 bases between. CDR3 size: 16 residues.

Here the CDR3 DNA reads TGTGCCAGCAGCCCTCTCGCGGGAACCTACGAGCAGTACTTC. Translated: CASSPLAGTYEQYF. The genes are TRBV4-2 and TRBJ2-7, with D perhaps matching TRBD2 (6 bases). The germline gives CDR1 LGHNA, CDR2 YNFKEQ. Trimming took 4 bases from V and 2 from J, leaving 12 bases between them. The CDR3 sequence is 14 residues long.

The chain has TRBV28 and TRBJ2-1; weak D call: TRBD2 (5 bases). The V gene lost 3 bases and the J gene lost 13 bases, with 13 bases spanning the gap. Looked up from germline, CDR1 is MDHEN and CDR2 is SYDVKM. There are 12 residues in the CDR3. As DNA, the CDR3 is TGTGCCAGCAGTTTCGGTCGGGAAATCCAGTTCTTC. Translating it yields CASSFGREIQFF.

The chain has TRBV2 and TRBJ1-4; no clear D gene. Germline V gene lookup returns CDR1 SNHLY and CDR2 FYNNEI. Deletions cut 9 bases from V and 3 bases from J, with 14 bases between. The CDR3 contains 14 residues. The CDR3 protein is CASFSRGSNEKLFF. The CDR3 DNA reads as TGTGCCAGTTTCAGTCGAGGGTCTAATGAAAAACTGTTTTTT.

The CDR3 region is CASSAALAGGVTQYF. The CDR3 DNA follows: TGTGCCAGCTCAGCGGCCCTTGCGGGGGGTGTGACCCAGTACTTC. The J gene is TRBJ2-5, the V gene TRBV18, with TRBD2 matching 8 bases. The germline V gene has CDR1 KGHSH and CDR2 LQKENI. Trimming took 5 bases from V and 7 from J; bases not matched to a gene: 12. The CDR3 covers 15 residues.

This clone was seen a handful of times. V usage is TRBV4-1 and J usage is TRBJ1-5; 8 positions match TRBD1. Germline lookup yields CDR1 MGHRA and CDR2 YSYEKL. The CDR3 runs to 15 residues. Trimming cost V 1 base and J 4 bases; bases outside gene matches: 3. This CDR3 is CASSQVDRENQPQHF. As DNA, the CDR3 is TGCGCCAGCAGCCAAGTGGACAGGGAGAATCAGCCCCAGCATTTT.

The V gene is TRBV5-4, the J gene TRBJ2-7; 9 bases map to TRBD1. Germline-derived CDR1 and CDR2 are SGHNT and YYREEE (reference sequence). The V gene end was trimmed by 4 bases and the J gene end by 5 bases; junction bases not matched to a gene: 16. This CDR3 comprises 17 residues. The DNA for the CDR3 is TGTGCCAGCAGCACCATCATAACTGGGACAGGGAACGACGAGCAGTACTTC. Protein sequence: CASSTIITGTGNDEQYF.

This chain connects TRBV29-1 to TRBJ1-2; a possible D gene is TRBD1 (6 bases). The CDR3 loop spans 13 amino acids. CDR1 SQVTM and CDR2 ANQGSEA come from the germline V gene. The germline V and J ends were trimmed by 3 bases and 9 bases, with 17 bases remaining between them. This chain's CDR3 is CSVDPTGGASYTF. For the CDR3, the DNA is TGCAGCGTTGACCCCACCGGGGGGGCGAGCTACACCTTC.

The chain recombines TRBV10-2 with TRBJ2-7; no definite D call. CDR1 is WSHSY and CDR2 is SAAADI in the germline V gene. CDR3 length: 15 amino acids. V gave up 7 bases and J gave up 4 bases, with 20 bases separating them. The DNA of the CDR3 is TGCGCCAGCAACACAGAACTCGAGTATTCGTACGAGCAGTACTTC. Translating it yields CASNTELEYSYEQYF.

V is TRBV27 and J is TRBJ2-2; D may match TRBD1 or TRBD2 (5 bases each). The V gene's germline CDR1 is MNHEY and CDR2 SMNVEV (reference sequence). The CDR3 totals 15 residues. V was trimmed by 6 bases and J by 7 bases, leaving 18 bases between them. Here the CDR3 reads CASSARGLAGGELFF. Written as DNA, the CDR3 is TGTGCCAGCAGCGCGAGGGGTCTCGCGGGCGGGGAGCTGTTTTTT.

The rearrangement links TRBV5-1 to TRBJ1-1; unclear D gene. Per the germline V gene, CDR1 is SGHRS and CDR2 is YFSETQ. V dropped 0 bases and J dropped 5 bases, with 11 bases sitting between them. The CDR3 consists of 14 residues. The CDR3 DNA sequence: TGCGCCAGCAGCTTGGGCGGTGGGGATACTGAAGCTTTCTTT. Translated, it gives CASSLGGGDTEAFF.

This chain links TRBV28 with TRBJ1-2; D is perhaps TRBD1 (5 bases). Germline V gene lookup returns CDR1 MDHEN and CDR2 SYDVKM. The CDR3 is 18 amino acids. Trimming pared 6 bases from V and 8 bases from J, leaving 31 bases between. CDR3 sequence (DNA): TGTGCCAGCAGCGGCCGGGGCAGGGCGGGGTTGAGGGAGGTCGGCTACACCTTC. As protein: CASSGRGRAGLREVGYTF.